This TCR beta chain was obtained from a study of blood T cell repertoires in COVID-19. Study as a whole: Specimens from acute and convalescent COVID-19 originated in the United States, Italy and Spain. PBMCs, B-cell-depleted T cells, or T cells provided the cDNA or gDNA that made up the material.

The CDR3 is 16 amino acids. V lost 4 bases, J lost 7 bases, and 13 bases stayed unmatched. Germline V CDR1 and CDR2: SGDLS, YYNGEE. Assay used: immunoSEQ multiplex PCR; TCRdb lists only in-frame clones, some missing. The table includes about 260,000 clones, around 90% detected once. Input material: peripheral blood. The chain joins TRBV9 to TRBJ1-4; the match to TRBD1 covers 7 bases. The TCR originated in a man in his sixties who had recovered from COVID-19. CDR3 bases: TGTGCCAGCAGCTTCTGGACAGGAGGGGCGGGTGAAAAACTGTTTTTT. Encoded protein: CASSFWTGGAGEKLFF.